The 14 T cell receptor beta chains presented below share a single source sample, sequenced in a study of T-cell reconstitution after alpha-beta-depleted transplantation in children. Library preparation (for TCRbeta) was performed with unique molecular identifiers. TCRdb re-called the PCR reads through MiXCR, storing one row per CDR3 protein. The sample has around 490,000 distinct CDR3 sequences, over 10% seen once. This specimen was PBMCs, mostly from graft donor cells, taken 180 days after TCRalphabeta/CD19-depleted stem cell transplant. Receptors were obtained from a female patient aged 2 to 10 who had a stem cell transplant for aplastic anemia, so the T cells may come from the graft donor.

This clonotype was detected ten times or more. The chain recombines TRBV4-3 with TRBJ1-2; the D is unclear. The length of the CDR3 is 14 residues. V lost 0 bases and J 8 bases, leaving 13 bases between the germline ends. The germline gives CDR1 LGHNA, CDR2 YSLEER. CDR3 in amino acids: CASSQEEFGNGYTF. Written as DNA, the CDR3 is TGCGCCAGCAGCCAAGAGGAGTTTGGGAACGGCTACACCTTC.

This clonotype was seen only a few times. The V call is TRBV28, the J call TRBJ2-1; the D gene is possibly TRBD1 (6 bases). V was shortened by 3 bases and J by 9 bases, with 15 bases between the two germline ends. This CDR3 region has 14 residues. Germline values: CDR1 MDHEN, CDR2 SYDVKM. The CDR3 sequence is CASSFRDTSLEQFF. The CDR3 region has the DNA TGTGCCAGCAGTTTTCGGGACACCTCTCTTGAGCAGTTCTTC. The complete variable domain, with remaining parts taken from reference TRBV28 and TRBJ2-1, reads DVKVTQSSRYLVKRTGEKVFLECVQDMDHENMFWYRQDPGLGLRLIYFSYDVKMKEKGDIPEGYSVSREKKERFSLILESASTNQTSMYLCASSFRDTSLEQFFGPGTRLTVL.

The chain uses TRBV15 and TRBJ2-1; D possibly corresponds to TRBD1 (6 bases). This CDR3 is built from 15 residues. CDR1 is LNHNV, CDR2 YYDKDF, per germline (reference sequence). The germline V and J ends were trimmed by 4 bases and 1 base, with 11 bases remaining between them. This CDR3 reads CATSIDGQSYNEQFF. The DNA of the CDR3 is TGTGCCACCAGCATCGATGGACAGTCCTACAATGAGCAGTTCTTC.

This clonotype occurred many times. CDR3: CASSLGQGTTYEQYF. CDR3 in DNA: TGTGCCAGCTCACTGGGACAGGGGACAACCTACGAGCAGTACTTC. V and J are TRBV18 and TRBJ2-7, with TRBD1 matching over 10 bases. After removal of 4 bases from V and 2 bases from J, the junction contained 5 bases not matched to a gene. This CDR3 has 15 residues. Looked up from germline, CDR1 is KGHSH and CDR2 is LQKENI.

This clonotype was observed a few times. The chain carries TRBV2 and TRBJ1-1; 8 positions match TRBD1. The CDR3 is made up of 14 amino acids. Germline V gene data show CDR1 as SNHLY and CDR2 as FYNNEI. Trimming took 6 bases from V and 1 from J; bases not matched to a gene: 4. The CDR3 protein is CASRTGTGNTEAFF. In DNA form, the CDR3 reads TGTGCCAGCAGGACCGGGACAGGGAACACTGAAGCTTTCTTT.

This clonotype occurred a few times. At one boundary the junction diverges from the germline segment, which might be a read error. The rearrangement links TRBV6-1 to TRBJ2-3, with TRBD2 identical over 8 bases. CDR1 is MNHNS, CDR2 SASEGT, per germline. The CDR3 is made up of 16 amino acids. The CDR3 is CASSEAFSGITDTQYF. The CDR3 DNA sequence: TGTGCCAGCAGCGAAGCGTTTAGCGGGATTACAGATACGCAGTATTTT.

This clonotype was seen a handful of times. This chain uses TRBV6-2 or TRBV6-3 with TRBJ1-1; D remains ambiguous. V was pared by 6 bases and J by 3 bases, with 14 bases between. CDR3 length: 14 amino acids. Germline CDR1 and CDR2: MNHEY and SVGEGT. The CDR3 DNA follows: TGTGCCAGCAGACCTCCGAGCGACTACACTGAAGCTTTCTTT. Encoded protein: CASRPPSDYTEAFF.

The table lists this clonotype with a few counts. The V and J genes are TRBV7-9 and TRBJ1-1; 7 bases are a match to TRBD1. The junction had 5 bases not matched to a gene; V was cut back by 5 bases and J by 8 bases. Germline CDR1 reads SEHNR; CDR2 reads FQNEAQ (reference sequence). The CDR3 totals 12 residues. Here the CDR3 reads CASSRRDSEAFF. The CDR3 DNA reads TGTGCCAGCAGCAGGCGGGACAGCGAAGCTTTCTTT.

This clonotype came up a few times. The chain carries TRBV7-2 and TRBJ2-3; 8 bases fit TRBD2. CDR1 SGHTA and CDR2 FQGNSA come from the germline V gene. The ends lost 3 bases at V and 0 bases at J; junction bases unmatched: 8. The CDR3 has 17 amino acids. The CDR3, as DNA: TGTGCCAGCAGCTTTGCCCCTGGGACTAGTAGCACAGATACGCAGTATTTT. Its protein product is CASSFAPGTSSTDTQYF.

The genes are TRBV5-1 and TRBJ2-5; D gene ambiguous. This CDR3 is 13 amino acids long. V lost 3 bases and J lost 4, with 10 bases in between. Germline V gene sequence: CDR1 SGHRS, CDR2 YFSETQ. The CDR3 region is CASSSPSSETQYF. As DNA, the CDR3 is TGCGCCAGCAGCTCCCCTTCCTCAGAGACCCAGTACTTC.

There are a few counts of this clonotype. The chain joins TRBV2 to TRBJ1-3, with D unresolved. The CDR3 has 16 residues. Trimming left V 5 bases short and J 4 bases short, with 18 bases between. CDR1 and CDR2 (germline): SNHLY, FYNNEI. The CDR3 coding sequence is TGTGCCAGCAGTTTATCAACGGTGGATGCGGGAAACACCATATATTTT. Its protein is CASSLSTVDAGNTIYF. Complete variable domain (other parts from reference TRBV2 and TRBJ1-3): EPEVTQTPSHQVTQMGQEVILRCVPISNHLYFYWYRQILGQKVEFLVSFYNNEISEKSEIFDDQFSVERPDGSNFTLKIRSTKLEDSAMYFCASSLSTVDAGNTIYFGEGSWLTVV.

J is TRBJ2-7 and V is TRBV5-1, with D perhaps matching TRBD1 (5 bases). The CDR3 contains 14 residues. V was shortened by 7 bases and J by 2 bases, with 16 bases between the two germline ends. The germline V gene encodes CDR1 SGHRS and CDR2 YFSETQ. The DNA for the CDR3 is TGCGCCAGCGACCGAAAACAGGATCCCTACGAGCAGTACGTC. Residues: CASDRKQDPYEQYV.

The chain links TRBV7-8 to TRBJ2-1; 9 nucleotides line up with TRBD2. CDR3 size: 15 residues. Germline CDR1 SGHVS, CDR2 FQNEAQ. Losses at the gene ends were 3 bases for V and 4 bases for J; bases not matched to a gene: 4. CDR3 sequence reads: CASSLTSGVYNEQFF. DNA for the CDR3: TGTGCCAGCAGCTTGACTAGCGGTGTATACAATGAGCAGTTCTTC.

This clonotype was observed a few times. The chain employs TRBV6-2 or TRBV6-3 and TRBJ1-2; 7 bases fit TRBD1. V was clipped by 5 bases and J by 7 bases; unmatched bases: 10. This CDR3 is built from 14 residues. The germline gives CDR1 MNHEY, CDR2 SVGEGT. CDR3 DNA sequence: TGTGCCAGCAGTCGACCCGGACAGGCTGGTGGCTACACCTTC. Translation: CASSRPGQAGGYTF.